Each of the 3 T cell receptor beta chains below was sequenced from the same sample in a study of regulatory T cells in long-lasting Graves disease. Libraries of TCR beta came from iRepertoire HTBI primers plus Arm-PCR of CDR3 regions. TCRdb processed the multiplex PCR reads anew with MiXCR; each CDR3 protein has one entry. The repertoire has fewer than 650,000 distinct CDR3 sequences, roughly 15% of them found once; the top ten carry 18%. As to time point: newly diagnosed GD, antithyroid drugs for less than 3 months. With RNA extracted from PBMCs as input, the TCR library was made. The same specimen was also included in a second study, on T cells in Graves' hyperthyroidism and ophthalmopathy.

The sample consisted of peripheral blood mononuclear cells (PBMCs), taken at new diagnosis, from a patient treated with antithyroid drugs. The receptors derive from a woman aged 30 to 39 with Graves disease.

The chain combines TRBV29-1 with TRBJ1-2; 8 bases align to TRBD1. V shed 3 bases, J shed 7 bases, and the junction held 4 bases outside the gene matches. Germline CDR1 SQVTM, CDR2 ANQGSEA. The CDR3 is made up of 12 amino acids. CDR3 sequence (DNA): TGCAGCGTTGACGGGACAGGATTTGGCTACACCTTC. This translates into CSVDGTGFGYTF. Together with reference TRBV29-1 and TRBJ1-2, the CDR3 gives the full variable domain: SAVISQKPSRDICQRGTSLTIQCQVDSQVTMMFWYRQQPGQSLTLIATANQGSEATYESGFVIDKFPISRPNLTFSTLTVSNMSPEDSSIYLCSVDGTGFGYTFGSGTRLTVV.

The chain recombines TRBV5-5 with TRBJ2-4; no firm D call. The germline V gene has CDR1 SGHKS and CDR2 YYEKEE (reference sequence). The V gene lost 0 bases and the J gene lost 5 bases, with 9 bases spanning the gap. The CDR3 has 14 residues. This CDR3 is CASSLAPTENIQYF. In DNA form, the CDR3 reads TGTGCCAGCAGCTTGGCCCCCACGGAAAACATTCAGTACTTC.

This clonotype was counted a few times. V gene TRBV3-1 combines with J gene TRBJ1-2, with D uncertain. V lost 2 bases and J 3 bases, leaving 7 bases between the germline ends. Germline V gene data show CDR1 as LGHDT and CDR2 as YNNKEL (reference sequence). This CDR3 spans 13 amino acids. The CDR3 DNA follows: TGTGCCAGCAGCCAACTAACGGACTATGGCTACACCTTC. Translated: CASSQLTDYGYTF. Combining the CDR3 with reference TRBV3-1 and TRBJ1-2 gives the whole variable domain DTAVSQTPKYLVTQMGNDKSIKCEQNLGHDTMYWYKQDSKKFLKIMFSYNNKELIINETVPNRFSPKSPDKAHLNLHINSLELGDSAVYFCASSQLTDYGYTFGSGTRLTVV.